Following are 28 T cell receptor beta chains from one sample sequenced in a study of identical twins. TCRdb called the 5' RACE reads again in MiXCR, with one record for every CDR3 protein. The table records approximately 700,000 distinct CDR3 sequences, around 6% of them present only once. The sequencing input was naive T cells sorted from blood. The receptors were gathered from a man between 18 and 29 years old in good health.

CDR3 bases: TGTGCCAGCAGTGAGGGGACTGGGACAGATACGCAGTATTTT. Its translation: CASSEGTGTDTQYF. The chain carries TRBV2 and TRBJ2-3, with D perhaps matching TRBD2 (6 bases). The germline gives CDR1 SNHLY, CDR2 FYNNEI. This CDR3 has 14 residues. V was shortened by 3 bases and J by 3 bases, with 10 bases between the two germline ends.

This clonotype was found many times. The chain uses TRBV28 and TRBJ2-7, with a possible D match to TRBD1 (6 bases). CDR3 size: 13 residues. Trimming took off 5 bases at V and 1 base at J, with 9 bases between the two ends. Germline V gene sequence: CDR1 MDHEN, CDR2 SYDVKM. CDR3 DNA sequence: TGTGCCAGCAGTATGGACAGTTCCTACGAGCAGTACTTC. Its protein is CASSMDSSYEQYF.

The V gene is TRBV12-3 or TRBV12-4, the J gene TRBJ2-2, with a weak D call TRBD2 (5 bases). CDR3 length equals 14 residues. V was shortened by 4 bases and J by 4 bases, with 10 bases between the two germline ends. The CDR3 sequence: CASSSTRGTGELFF. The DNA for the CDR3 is TGTGCCAGCAGTTCTACTCGGGGCACCGGGGAGCTGTTTTTT.

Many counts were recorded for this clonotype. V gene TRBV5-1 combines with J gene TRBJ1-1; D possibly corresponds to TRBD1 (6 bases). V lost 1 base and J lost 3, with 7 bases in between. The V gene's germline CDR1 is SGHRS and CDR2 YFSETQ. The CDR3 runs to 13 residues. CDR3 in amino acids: CASSLNRDTEAFF. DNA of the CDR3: TGCGCCAGCAGCTTGAACAGGGACACTGAAGCTTTCTTT.

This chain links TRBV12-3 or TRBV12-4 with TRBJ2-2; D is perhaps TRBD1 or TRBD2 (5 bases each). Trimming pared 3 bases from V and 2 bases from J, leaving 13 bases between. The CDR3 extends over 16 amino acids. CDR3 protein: CASSFSGTANTGELFF. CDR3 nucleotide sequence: TGTGCCAGCAGTTTTTCCGGGACGGCTAACACCGGGGAGCTGTTTTTT.

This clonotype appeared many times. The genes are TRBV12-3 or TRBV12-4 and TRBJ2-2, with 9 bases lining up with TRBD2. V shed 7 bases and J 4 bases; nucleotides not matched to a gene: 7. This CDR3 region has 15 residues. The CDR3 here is CASTLFSGSTGELFF. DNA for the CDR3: TGTGCCAGCACCCTCTTTAGCGGGAGCACCGGGGAGCTGTTTTTT.

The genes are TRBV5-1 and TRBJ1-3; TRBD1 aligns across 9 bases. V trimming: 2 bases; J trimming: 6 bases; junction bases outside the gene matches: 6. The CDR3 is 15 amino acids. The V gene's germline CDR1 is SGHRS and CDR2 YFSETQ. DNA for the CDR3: TGCGCCAGCAGCTTAGCCGGGACAGGGCCAAACACCATATATTTT. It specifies CASSLAGTGPNTIYF.

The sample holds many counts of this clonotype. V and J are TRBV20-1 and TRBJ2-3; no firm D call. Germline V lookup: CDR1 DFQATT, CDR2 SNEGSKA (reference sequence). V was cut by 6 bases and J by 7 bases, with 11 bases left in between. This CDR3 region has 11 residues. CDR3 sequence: CSAQRTHTQYF. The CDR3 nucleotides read TGCAGTGCCCAACGGACCCATACGCAGTATTTT.

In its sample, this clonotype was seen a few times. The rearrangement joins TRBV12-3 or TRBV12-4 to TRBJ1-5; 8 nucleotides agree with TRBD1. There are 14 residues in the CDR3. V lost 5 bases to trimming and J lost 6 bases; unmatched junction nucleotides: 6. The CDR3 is CASSLSGGVQPQHF. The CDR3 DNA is TGTGCCAGCAGTCTCTCAGGGGGCGTTCAGCCCCAGCATTTT.

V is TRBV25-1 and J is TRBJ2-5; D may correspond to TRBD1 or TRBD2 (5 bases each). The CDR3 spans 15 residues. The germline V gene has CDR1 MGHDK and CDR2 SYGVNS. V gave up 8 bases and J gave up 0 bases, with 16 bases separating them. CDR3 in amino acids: CASLGTDMYQETQYF. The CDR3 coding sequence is TGTGCCAGCCTTGGGACGGATATGTACCAAGAGACCCAGTACTTC.

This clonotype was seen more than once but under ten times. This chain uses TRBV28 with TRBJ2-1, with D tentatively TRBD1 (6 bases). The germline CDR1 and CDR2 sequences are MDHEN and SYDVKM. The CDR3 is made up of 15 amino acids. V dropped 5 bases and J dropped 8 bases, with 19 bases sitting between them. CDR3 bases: TGTGCCAGCAGTCTGGAAGAAACAGGGTCGGATGAGCAGTTCTTC. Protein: CASSLEETGSDEQFF.

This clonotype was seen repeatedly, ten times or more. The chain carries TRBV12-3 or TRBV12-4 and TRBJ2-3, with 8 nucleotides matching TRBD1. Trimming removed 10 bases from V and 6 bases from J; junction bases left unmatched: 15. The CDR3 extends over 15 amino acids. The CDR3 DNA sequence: TGTGCCACCAGAAGCATGGGACAGGCCCTCGATACGCAGTATTTT. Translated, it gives CATRSMGQALDTQYF.

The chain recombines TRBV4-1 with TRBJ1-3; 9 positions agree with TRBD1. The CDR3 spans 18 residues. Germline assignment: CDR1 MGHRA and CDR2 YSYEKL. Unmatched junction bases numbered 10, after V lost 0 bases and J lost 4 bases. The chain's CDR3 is CASSQDRAQGAGGNTIYF. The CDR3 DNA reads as TGCGCCAGCAGCCAAGACCGTGCACAGGGGGCGGGAGGAAACACCATATATTTT.

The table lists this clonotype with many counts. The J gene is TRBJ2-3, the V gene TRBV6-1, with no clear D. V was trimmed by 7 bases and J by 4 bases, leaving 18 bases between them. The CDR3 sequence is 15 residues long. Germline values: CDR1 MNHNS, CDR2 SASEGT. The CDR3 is CASIPFGPPSDTQYF. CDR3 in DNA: TGTGCCAGCATTCCTTTCGGGCCTCCGTCAGATACGCAGTATTTT.

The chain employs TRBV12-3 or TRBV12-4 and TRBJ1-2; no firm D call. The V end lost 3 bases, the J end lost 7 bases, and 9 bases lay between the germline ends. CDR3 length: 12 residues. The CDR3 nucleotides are TGTGCCAGCAGTTTTCGTAGTAGTGGCTACACCTTC. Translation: CASSFRSSGYTF.

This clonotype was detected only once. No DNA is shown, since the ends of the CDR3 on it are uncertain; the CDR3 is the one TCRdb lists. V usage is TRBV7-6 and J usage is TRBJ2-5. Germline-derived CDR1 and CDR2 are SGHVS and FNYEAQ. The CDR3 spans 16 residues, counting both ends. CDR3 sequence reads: CASSSSVLANQETQYF.

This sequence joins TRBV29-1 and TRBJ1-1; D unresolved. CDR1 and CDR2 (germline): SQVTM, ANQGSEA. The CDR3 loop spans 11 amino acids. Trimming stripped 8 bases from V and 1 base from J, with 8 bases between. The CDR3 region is CSYYSNTEAFF. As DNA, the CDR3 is TGCAGCTACTATTCGAACACTGAAGCTTTCTTT.

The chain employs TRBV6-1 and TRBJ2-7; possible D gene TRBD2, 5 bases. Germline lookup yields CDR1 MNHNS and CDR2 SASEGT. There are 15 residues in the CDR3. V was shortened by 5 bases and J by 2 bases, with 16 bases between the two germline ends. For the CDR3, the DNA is TGTGCCAGCAGTCCCGCAGGCGGGCTACCCTACGAGCAGTACTTC. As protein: CASSPAGGLPYEQYF.

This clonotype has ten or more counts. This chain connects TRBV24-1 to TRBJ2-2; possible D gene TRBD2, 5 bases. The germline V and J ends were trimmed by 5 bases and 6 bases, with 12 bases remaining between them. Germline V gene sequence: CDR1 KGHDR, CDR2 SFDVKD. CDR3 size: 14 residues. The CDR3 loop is CATSALGAPGELFF. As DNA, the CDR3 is TGTGCCACCAGTGCCTTGGGAGCCCCCGGGGAGCTGTTTTTT.

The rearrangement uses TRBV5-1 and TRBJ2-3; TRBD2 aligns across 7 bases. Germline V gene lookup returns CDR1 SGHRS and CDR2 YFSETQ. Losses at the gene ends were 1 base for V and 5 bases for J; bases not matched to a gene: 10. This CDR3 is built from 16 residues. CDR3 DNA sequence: TGCGCCAGCAGCTTGTCTGGACTAGGAGTCGGAGATACGCAGTATTTT. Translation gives CASSLSGLGVGDTQYF.

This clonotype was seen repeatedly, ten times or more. The CDR3 nucleotides are TGCAGCGTTGAGACGGGGGGGCCCCACTTCGGCACTGAAGCTTTCTTT. It is translated as CSVETGGPHFGTEAFF. J is TRBJ1-1 and V is TRBV29-1; possible D gene TRBD1, 6 bases. Trimming shortened V by 3 bases and J by 4 bases, and 21 bases separated the two germline ends. The CDR3 consists of 16 residues. CDR1 is SQVTM and CDR2 is ANQGSEA in the germline V gene.

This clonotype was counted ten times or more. CDR3 DNA sequence: TGTGCCAGCAGTTTGCAGGGGGCTACGGGCACTGAAGCTTTCTTT. Translating gives CASSLQGATGTEAFF. The rearrangement uses TRBV6-2 or TRBV6-3 and TRBJ1-1, with 8 positions matching TRBD1. Per germline, CDR1 MNHEY and CDR2 SVGEGT. The CDR3 contains 15 residues. J gave up 4 bases and V 4 bases, and 8 bases lay outside the gene matches.

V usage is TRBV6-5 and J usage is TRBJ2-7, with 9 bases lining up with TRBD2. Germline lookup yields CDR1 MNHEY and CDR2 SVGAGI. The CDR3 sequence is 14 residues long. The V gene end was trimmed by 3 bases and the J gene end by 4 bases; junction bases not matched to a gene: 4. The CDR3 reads CASSYRLAEYEQYF. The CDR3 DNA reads TGTGCCAGCAGTTATCGACTAGCGGAGTACGAGCAGTACTTC.

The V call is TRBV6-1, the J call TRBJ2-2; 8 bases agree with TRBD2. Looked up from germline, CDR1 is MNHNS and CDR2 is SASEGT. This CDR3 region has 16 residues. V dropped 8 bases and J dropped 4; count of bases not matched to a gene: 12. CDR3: CASQPIAGTVTGELFF. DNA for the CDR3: TGTGCCAGCCAACCAATAGCGGGAACGGTCACCGGGGAGCTGTTTTTT.

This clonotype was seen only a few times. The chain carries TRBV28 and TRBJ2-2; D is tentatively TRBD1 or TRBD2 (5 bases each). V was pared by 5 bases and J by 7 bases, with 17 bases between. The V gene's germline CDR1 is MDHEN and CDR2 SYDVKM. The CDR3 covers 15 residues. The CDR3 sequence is CASSLEGPRVGELFF. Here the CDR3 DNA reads TGTGCCAGCAGTCTTGAGGGACCCCGAGTCGGGGAGCTGTTTTTT.

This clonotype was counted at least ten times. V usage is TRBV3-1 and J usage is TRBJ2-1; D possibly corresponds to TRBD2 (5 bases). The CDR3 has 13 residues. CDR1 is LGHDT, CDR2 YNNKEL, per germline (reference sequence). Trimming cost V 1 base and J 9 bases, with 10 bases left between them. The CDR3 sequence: CASSQGGLLEQFF. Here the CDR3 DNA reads TGTGCCAGCAGCCAAGGAGGGCTTCTTGAGCAGTTCTTC.

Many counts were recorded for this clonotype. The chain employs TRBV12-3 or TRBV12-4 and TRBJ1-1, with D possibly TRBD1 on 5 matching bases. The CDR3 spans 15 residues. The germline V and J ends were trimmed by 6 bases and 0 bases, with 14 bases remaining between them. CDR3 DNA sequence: TGTGCCAGCAGGGCCGGAGGGGCTCTGAACACTGAAGCTTTCTTT. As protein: CASRAGGALNTEAFF.

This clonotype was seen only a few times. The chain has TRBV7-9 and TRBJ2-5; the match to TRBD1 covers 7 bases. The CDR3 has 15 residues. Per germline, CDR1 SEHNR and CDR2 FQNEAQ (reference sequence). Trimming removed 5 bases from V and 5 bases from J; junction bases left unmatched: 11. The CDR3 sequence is CASSPRGWYEETQYF. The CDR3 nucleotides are TGTGCCAGCAGCCCCAGGGGGTGGTATGAGGAGACCCAGTACTTC.